This is a list of T cell receptor beta chains from one sample in a study of cytomegalovirus exposure and HLA in healthy donors. Some clones are missing from TCRdb's copy, which holds only in-frame ones; the method was immunoSEQ multiplex PCR. The sample holds a few hundred thousand clones, almost 80% seen once. The sample comprised PBMCs. The receptors shown here come from a man younger than 35 in good health and CMV-seronegative. CDR3s include the opening cysteine and the closing phenylalanine or tryptophan.

v_gene,j_gene,CDR3aa
TRBV6-5,TRBJ2-7,CASSLWTGDEQYF
TRBV7-2,TRBJ2-5,CASSPHYQETQYF
TRBV27,TRBJ1-4,CASSTRDSPKWEKLFF
TRBV28,TRBJ1-2,CAADGGSYTF
TRBV5-1,TRBJ2-2,CASGQDTGELFF
TRBV28,TRBJ2-3,CASSSGQETDTQYF
TRBV7-2,TRBJ2-1,CASSEPLGGGGRDEQFF
TRBV4-3,TRBJ1-2,CASSQDGDTYYGYTF
TRBV28,TRBJ2-7,CASSTGQSYEQYF
TRBV18,.,CASSPIRTGGRGNEQYF
TRBV28,TRBJ1-5,CASSPAAAGNQPQHF
TRBV10-3,TRBJ1-2,CAIGTNRGNYGYTF
TRBV4-3,TRBJ1-6,CASSQEVGQGFSSGSPLHF
TRBV15,TRBJ2-7,CATSRGTGGSEQYF
TRBV6-6,TRBJ2-4,CASSLPPGWPKNIQYF
TRBV27,TRBJ1-1,CASTPSDRDTEAFF
TRBV6-6,TRBJ2-7,CASRAVSYEQYF
TRBV2,TRBJ2-2,CASRPTGNGELFF
TRBV19,TRBJ2-7,CASSPTTGMSYEQYF
TRBV11-3,TRBJ1-6,CASSLTLTGTYNSPLHF
TRBV7-2,TRBJ1-5,CASSLSDERFFLAQHF
TRBV9,TRBJ1-2,CASSAGLGGGYGYTF
TRBV28,TRBJ1-4,CASSSWRPNEKLFF
TRBV7-6,TRBJ2-7,CASSLPPDGTYEQYF
TRBV4-3,TRBJ2-1,CASSQEGQGGGNEQFF
TRBV11-3,TRBJ2-3,CASSLGTSQTDTQYF
TRBV7-9,TRBJ1-2,CASSQTGTGGGYTF
TRBV29-1,TRBJ2-3,CSAQGDGGTDTQYF
TRBV10-3,TRBJ2-1,CAISEGLGGYNEQFF
TRBV5-1,TRBJ2-1,CASRLAGVTYNEQFF
TRBV25-1,TRBJ2-3,CASSDGGGTDTQYF
TRBV7-9,TRBJ1-1,CASSLAPGLNTEAFF
TRBV9,TRBJ1-3,CASTLGGKGNTIYF
TRBV11-3,TRBJ2-1,CASSISLRAGNGYNEQFF
TRBV30,TRBJ2-5,CAWSVQKWEQYF
TRBV2,TRBJ2-7,CASRSTETSYEQYF
TRBV5-1,TRBJ2-3,CASSLGDRGSDTQYF
TRBV27,TRBJ2-1,CASSFGSYNEQFF
TRBV19,TRBJ1-3,CASNDRGGNTIYF
TRBV6-5,TRBJ1-3,CASSYTATGRGNTIYF
TRBV19,TRBJ1-1,CASSGGRGNTEAFF
TRBV7-2,TRBJ1-5,CASSLGATAAGQPQHF